These 20 T cell receptor beta chains came from one sample sequenced in a study of Graves' ophthalmopathy and Graves' hyperthyroidism. Amplified material comprised TCR beta CDR3 regions derived from RNA transcripts. HTBI-primed RT-PCR formed the first round, and a multiplex PCR formed the second. TCRdb independently ran MiXCR on the multiplex PCR reads; one entry per CDR3 protein. The sample holds about 200,000 distinct CDR3 sequences, around 30% seen once. Sequencing was done on a sample of peripheral blood. The source of these receptors is a man between 45 and 60 years old with Graves' ophthalmopathy.

This chain links TRBV28 with TRBJ2-7; 8 bases match TRBD1. The CDR3 runs 16 residues. Unmatched junction bases numbered 7, after V lost 3 bases and J lost 0 bases. Germline-derived CDR1 and CDR2 are MDHEN and SYDVKM. This chain's CDR3 is CASSLTGTGYSYEQYF. The CDR3 nucleotides are TGTGCCAGCAGTTTGACCGGGACAGGTTACTCCTACGAGCAGTACTTC. Complete variable domain (other parts from reference TRBV28 and TRBJ2-7): DVKVTQSSRYLVKRTGEKVFLECVQDMDHENMFWYRQDPGLGLRLIYFSYDVKMKEKGDIPEGYSVSREKKERFSLILESASTNQTSMYLCASSLTGTGYSYEQYFGPGTRLTVT.

This rearrangement joins TRBV20-1 to TRBJ2-7; 7 bases are a match to TRBD1. V was pared by 0 bases and J by 3 bases, with 5 bases of the junction left unmatched. CDR3 length equals 14 residues. Germline values: CDR1 DFQATT, CDR2 SNEGSKA (reference sequence). CDR3 amino acids: CSARDYRDSYEQYF. CDR3 DNA sequence: TGCAGTGCTAGAGATTACAGGGACAGCTACGAGCAGTACTTC.

This clonotype showed up many times. The rearrangement links TRBV28 to TRBJ1-5, with D maybe TRBD1 (5 bases). This CDR3 comprises 16 residues. Germline assignment: CDR1 MDHEN and CDR2 SYDVKM. The germline V and J ends were trimmed by 5 bases and 4 bases, with 18 bases remaining between them. CDR3 loop: CASSEMGTLLNQPQHF. The CDR3 region has the DNA TGTGCCAGCAGTGAGATGGGGACCTTACTGAATCAGCCCCAGCATTTT. The whole variable domain, filled in from reference TRBV28 and TRBJ1-5, reads DVKVTQSSRYLVKRTGEKVFLECVQDMDHENMFWYRQDPGLGLRLIYFSYDVKMKEKGDIPEGYSVSREKKERFSLILESASTNQTSMYLCASSEMGTLLNQPQHFGDGTRLSIL.

The sample holds many counts of this clonotype. V usage is TRBV19 and J usage is TRBJ2-7; 8 bases fit TRBD1. This CDR3 comprises 15 residues. Germline assignment: CDR1 LNHDA and CDR2 SQIVND (reference sequence). V trimming: 6 bases; J trimming: 2 bases; junction bases outside the gene matches: 9. The CDR3, as DNA: TGTGCCAGTAGCATCACCACAGGGGGGACCTACGAGCAGTACTTC. It yields the protein CASSITTGGTYEQYF.

This clonotype was observed at least ten times. CDR3 loop: CASSYTRALQGAGELFF. CDR3 DNA: TGTGCCAGCAGTTACACACGCGCGCTACAGGGCGCGGGGGAGCTGTTTTTT. The V gene is TRBV6-5, the J gene TRBJ2-2; D is possibly TRBD1 (6 bases). Germline loops: CDR1 MNHEY, CDR2 SVGAGI. Trimming stripped 2 bases from V and 8 bases from J, with 21 bases between. The CDR3 contains 17 residues.

This clonotype came up many times. This chain uses TRBV10-3 with TRBJ2-7; D is uncertain. Trimming removed 6 bases at V and 0 bases at J, with 12 bases between. The CDR3 consists of 14 residues. Per the germline V gene, CDR1 is ENHRY and CDR2 is SYGVKD. CDR3 region: CAISHGRLSYEQYF. In DNA, the CDR3 is TGTGCCATCAGCCACGGACGGCTCTCCTACGAGCAGTACTTC.

This clonotype was seen many times. The V call is TRBV24-1, the J call TRBJ2-5; D is possibly TRBD2 (5 bases). Deletions cut 0 bases from V and 5 bases from J, with 12 bases between. Per germline, CDR1 KGHDR and CDR2 SFDVKD. The CDR3 consists of 15 residues. The CDR3 loop is CATSDLPGMGETQYF. The CDR3 nucleotides read TGTGCCACCAGTGATTTGCCGGGGATGGGGGAGACCCAGTACTTC.

This clonotype was seen repeatedly, ten times or more. This chain connects TRBV6-2 or TRBV6-3 to TRBJ2-7; the D is unclear. Germline CDR1 MNHEY, CDR2 SVGEGT. Trimming stripped 6 bases from V and 3 bases from J, with 15 bases between. The CDR3 is 14 amino acids. CDR3 region: CASSLGAVYYEQYF. In DNA, the CDR3 is TGTGCCAGCAGCCTTGGCGCAGTGTACTACGAGCAGTACTTC.

This clonotype was seen repeatedly, ten times or more. The V call is TRBV6-1, the J call TRBJ1-5; D is ambiguous. Germline V gene sequence: CDR1 MNHNS, CDR2 SASEGT. Trimming took 9 bases from V and 0 from J, leaving 12 bases between them. The CDR3 is made up of 14 amino acids. The CDR3 nucleotides are TGTGCCAGTGGTGGGATTTATAGCAATCAGCCCCAGCATTTT. Protein sequence: CASGGIYSNQPQHF.

This clonotype has ten or more counts. The CDR3, as DNA: TGTGCCAGTAGTATCACTGGCAGGAACACTGAAGCTTTCTTT. Protein product: CASSITGRNTEAFF. The V gene is TRBV19, the J gene TRBJ1-1; D is unclear. Germline V lookup: CDR1 LNHDA, CDR2 SQIVND (reference sequence). The CDR3 sequence is 14 residues long. The V gene lost 3 bases and the J gene lost 1 base, with 9 bases spanning the gap.

This clonotype was detected many times. The gene calls are TRBV5-5 and TRBJ1-1; D uncertain. CDR1 and CDR2 (germline): SGHKS, YYEKEE (reference sequence). The CDR3 runs 14 residues. V was trimmed by 5 bases and J by 6 bases, leaving 17 bases between them. The CDR3 DNA follows: TGTGCCAGCAGGATGGTGTCGGGGAGAGCTGAAGCTTTCTTT. It codes for CASRMVSGRAEAFF.

The chain links TRBV6-2 or TRBV6-3 to TRBJ2-5, with a weak D call TRBD2 (5 bases). The CDR3 length is 11 residues. Between the trimmed V and J ends, which lost 2 bases and 9 bases, there was a span of 7 bases. Germline V lookup: CDR1 MNHEY, CDR2 SVGEGT. CDR3 DNA sequence: TGTGCCAGCAGTTACGGACTGGCCCAGTACTTC. It translates to CASSYGLAQYF.

CDR3 DNA sequence: TGTGCCAGCAGTTTAGTCGGGGGGCTAACTCGGGGCTACACCTTC. This translates into CASSLVGGLTRGYTF. This chain connects TRBV12-3 or TRBV12-4 to TRBJ1-2; a weak D match, TRBD1 (6 bases). The CDR3 sequence is 15 residues long. V was shortened by 1 base and J by 8 bases, with 17 bases between the two germline ends.

This clonotype appeared many times. This sequence joins TRBV24-1 and TRBJ1-2; TRBD1 aligns across 7 bases. This CDR3 contains 14 residues. From germline, CDR1 is KGHDR and CDR2 SFDVKD. The ends lost 3 bases at V and 6 bases at J; junction bases unmatched: 6. CDR3 loop: CATSDGRGPDGYTF. The CDR3 DNA follows: TGTGCCACCAGTGATGGTAGGGGGCCGGATGGCTACACCTTC.

This clonotype appeared many times. The V and J genes are TRBV6-5 and TRBJ2-7; D uncertain. Germline V gene lookup returns CDR1 MNHEY and CDR2 SVGAGI. V lost 6 bases, J lost 2 bases, and 5 bases lay in between. The CDR3 is made up of 11 amino acids. The CDR3 spells CASRAAYEQYF. CDR3 nucleotides: TGTGCCAGCAGGGCTGCCTACGAGCAGTACTTC.

This clonotype was seen only once. The gene calls are TRBV28 and TRBJ1-1; D unclear. The germline gives CDR1 MDHEN, CDR2 SYDVKM. The CDR3 is made up of 12 amino acids. Trimming took off 5 bases at V and 9 bases at J, with 13 bases between the two ends. The CDR3 region is CASSRTARKAFF. The CDR3 nucleotides read TGTGCCAGCAGTCGGACTGCGCGCAAAGCTTTCTTT.

The V gene is TRBV6-2 or TRBV6-3, the J gene TRBJ2-7; D is unresolved. Germline V CDR1 and CDR2: MNHEY, SVGEGT. V was trimmed by 2 bases and J by 2 bases, leaving 10 bases between them. The CDR3 loop spans 14 amino acids. Written as DNA, the CDR3 is TGTGCCAGCAGTTACCCGGCGGAGCCCTACGAGCAGTACTTC. Residues: CASSYPAEPYEQYF.

This clonotype was picked up many times. The chain couples TRBV19 to TRBJ1-3, with a possible D match to TRBD1 (5 bases). This CDR3 contains 13 residues. V lost 9 bases, J lost 2 bases, and 11 bases lay in between. Germline V CDR1 and CDR2: LNHDA, SQIVND (reference sequence). As DNA, the CDR3 is TGTGCCAGATCCTCAGGGCCTGGAAACACCATATATTTT. It encodes CARSSGPGNTIYF.

This clonotype was detected ten times or more. The chain couples TRBV7-9 to TRBJ1-3; a possible D gene is TRBD1 (5 bases). Per germline, CDR1 SEHNR and CDR2 FQNEAQ (reference sequence). V lost 5 bases and J lost 4, with 15 bases in between. The CDR3 loop spans 15 amino acids. CDR3: CASSLLVTGGNTIYF. The DNA of the CDR3 is TGTGCCAGCAGCCTCCTGGTAACAGGAGGAAACACCATATATTTT.

This clonotype was found many times. This chain uses TRBV6-5 with TRBJ2-5, with D possibly TRBD1 on 6 matching bases. V gave up 6 bases and J gave up 7 bases, with 21 bases separating them. CDR3 length: 15 amino acids. Germline CDR1 reads MNHEY; CDR2 reads SVGAGI. The CDR3 region is CASRSPGQPPGTQYF. In DNA form, the CDR3 reads TGTGCCAGCAGAAGTCCAGGACAGCCACCAGGGACCCAGTACTTC.